The 23 T cell receptor beta chains below all came from one sample that was sequenced in a study of blood T cell repertoires in COVID-19 (dated by TCRdb to between 2020 and 2021). Libraries were prepared through the immunoSEQ multiplex PCR assay. TCRdb obtained this table from immuneACCESS and retained in-frame rearrangements with V and J assigned. These tables miss some clones; where compared with another copy, unresolved V genes account for less than half of the shortfall, and the remainder is unexplained. Across this sample there are about 84,000 clones, with approximately 83% seen only once. Roughly 30% of the sample lies in the top ten. The sequencing input was peripheral blood. These receptors all stem from a woman at least 80 years old with acute or convalescent COVID-19.

This clone has only one observation. V gene TRBV5-1 combines with J gene TRBJ2-5; D might be TRBD2 (6 bases). Trimming left V 1 base short and J 1 base short, with 14 bases between. Germline CDR1 is SGHRS and CDR2 is YFSETQ. This CDR3 has 16 amino acids. The CDR3 coding sequence is TGCGCCAGCAGCTTGAACCAGGGACTGCTCCAAGAGACCCAGTACTTC. This gives the protein CASSLNQGLLQETQYF.

This chain connects TRBV5-1 to TRBJ1-1; tentatively, D is TRBD1 (5 bases). CDR1 and CDR2 (germline): SGHRS, YFSETQ. This CDR3 contains 14 residues. Trimming stripped 0 bases from V and 4 bases from J, with 10 bases between. The CDR3 sequence: CASSLGDGGTEAFF. CDR3 nucleotide sequence: TGCGCCAGCAGCTTGGGGGACGGGGGCACTGAAGCTTTCTTT. The variable domain in full, with the rest retrieved from reference TRBV5-1 and TRBJ1-1, is KAGVTQTPRYLIKTRGQQVTLSCSPISGHRSVSWYQQTPGQGLQFLFEYFSETQRNKGNFPGRFSGRQFSNSRSEMNVSTLELGDSALYLCASSLGDGGTEAFFGQGTRLTVV.

The J gene is TRBJ1-1, the V gene TRBV5-8; possible D gene TRBD1, 6 bases. V lost 5 bases to trimming and J lost 3 bases, with 11 bases between them. CDR1 and CDR2 from the germline V gene are SGHTS and YDEGEE. The CDR3 has 13 residues. CDR3 sequence: CASRRGSDTEAFF. The CDR3 DNA sequence: TGTGCCAGCAGAAGGGGGAGCGACACTGAAGCTTTCTTT.

The rearrangement links TRBV30 to TRBJ1-5; D might be TRBD1 (6 bases). Trimming removed 4 bases at V and 9 bases at J, with 16 bases between. The CDR3 consists of 13 residues. The germline V gene encodes CDR1 GTSNPN and CDR2 SVGIG (reference sequence). CDR3: CAWTRDIGGPQHF. Here the CDR3 DNA reads TGTGCCTGGACCCGGGACATCGGCGGGCCCCAGCATTTT. The full variable domain, rest sourced from reference TRBV30 and TRBJ1-5, is SQTIHQWPATLVQPVGSPLSLECTVEGTSNPNLYWYRQAAGRGLQLLFYSVGIGQISSEVPQNLSASRPQDRQFILSSKKLLLSDSGFYLCAWTRDIGGPQHFGDGTRLSIL.

The gene calls are TRBV5-1 and TRBJ2-3; 8 nucleotides match TRBD1. Unmatched junction bases numbered 10, after V lost 2 bases and J lost 5 bases. The CDR3 totals 16 residues. Germline CDR1 is SGHRS and CDR2 is YFSETQ. The CDR3 region is CASSFDGQGKGDTQYF. In DNA form, the CDR3 reads TGCGCCAGCAGCTTTGACGGACAGGGTAAAGGAGATACGCAGTATTTT.

The chain is built from TRBV12-3 or TRBV12-4 and TRBJ2-5; D call uncertain. The CDR3 has 13 amino acids. Trimming pared 4 bases from V and 1 base from J, leaving 7 bases between. The CDR3 sequence is CASSWAIQETQYF. The CDR3 nucleotides are TGTGCCAGCAGTTGGGCTATCCAAGAGACCCAGTACTTC.

This clone was seen just once. The chain couples TRBV11-3 to TRBJ2-1; 7 bases map to TRBD1. The V segment lost 1 base and the J segment 9 bases; nucleotides outside the gene matches: 3. The CDR3 totals 13 residues. Per the germline V gene, CDR1 is SGHNT and CDR2 is YENEEA. This CDR3 reads CASSLVPGGEQFF. Here the CDR3 DNA reads TGTGCCAGCAGCTTAGTGCCAGGGGGTGAGCAGTTCTTC.

The V and J genes are TRBV2 and TRBJ2-2; TRBD2 matches 11 bases. The germline CDR1 and CDR2 sequences are SNHLY and FYNNEI. The V segment lost 5 bases and the J segment 3 bases; nucleotides outside the gene matches: 5. This CDR3 has 16 residues. CDR3 coding DNA: TGTGCCAGCAGTCGCGGGACTAGCGGATACACCGGGGAGCTGTTTTTT. Amino acid sequence: CASSRGTSGYTGELFF.

The gene calls are TRBV24-1 and TRBJ2-1; 8 positions agree with TRBD2. The CDR3 is made up of 15 amino acids. The V segment lost 1 base and the J segment 10 bases; nucleotides outside the gene matches: 8. Germline V gives CDR1 KGHDR, CDR2 SFDVKD. The DNA for the CDR3 is TGTGCCACCAGTGATTTAGCGGGAGCCCACCGAGAGCAGTTCTTC. Translation: CATSDLAGAHREQFF.

The chain uses TRBV11-3 and TRBJ2-3, with a tentative D call TRBD2 (6 bases). This CDR3 spans 16 amino acids. Per the germline V gene, CDR1 is SGHNT and CDR2 is YENEEA. Trimming took off 5 bases at V and 0 bases at J, with 15 bases between the two ends. The CDR3: CASSIGTFSSTDTQYF. CDR3 DNA sequence: TGTGCCAGCAGCATCGGGACTTTCTCTAGCACAGATACGCAGTATTTT.

The chain is built from TRBV18 and TRBJ2-1; TRBD1 is a possible D gene (5 bases). Trimming cost V 2 bases and J 7 bases, with 12 bases left between them. CDR3 length: 14 amino acids. The germline CDR1 and CDR2 sequences are KGHSH and LQKENI. The CDR3 spells CASSPGAGLNEQFF. DNA for the CDR3: TGTGCCAGCTCACCAGGGGCAGGGCTAAATGAGCAGTTCTTC.

This rearrangement joins TRBV28 to TRBJ2-5; D gene ambiguous. The CDR3 extends over 16 amino acids. The ends were cut back, 6 bases at V and 5 bases at J, with 22 bases in the middle. Germline CDR1 reads MDHEN; CDR2 reads SYDVKM. The chain's CDR3 is CASSPSSLALVETQYF. In DNA form, the CDR3 reads TGTGCCAGCAGCCCTTCGTCTTTGGCCCTAGTTGAGACCCAGTACTTC.

V usage is TRBV6-5 and J usage is TRBJ1-3, with D perhaps matching TRBD1 (6 bases). The CDR3 totals 15 residues. From germline, CDR1 is MNHEY and CDR2 SVGAGI. The V end was cut by 6 bases, the J end by 6 bases, with 18 bases between. CDR3 in amino acids: CASSPITGHLNTIYF. CDR3 in DNA: TGTGCCAGCAGCCCCATTACGGGACACTTAAACACCATATATTTT.

This rearrangement joins TRBV20-1 to TRBJ1-2; D gene ambiguous. There are 10 residues in the CDR3. The V end lost 5 bases, the J end lost 2 bases, and 3 bases lay between the germline ends. Per germline, CDR1 DFQATT and CDR2 SNEGSKA (reference sequence). This CDR3 is CSAENYGYTF. The CDR3 bases are TGCAGTGCTGAGAACTATGGCTACACCTTC.

This clone was seen only once. This chain joins TRBV6-1 and TRBJ2-3; the D gene is possibly TRBD1 (5 bases). V was shortened by 3 bases and J by 4 bases, with 14 bases between the two germline ends. Germline loops: CDR1 MNHNS, CDR2 SASEGT. This CDR3 is built from 15 residues. DNA of the CDR3: TGTGCCAGCAGTGACCCTGGCAGGGTTGCAGATACGCAGTATTTT. This sequence encodes CASSDPGRVADTQYF.

This clone was seen only once. The genes are TRBV18 and TRBJ2-5; D may be TRBD1 (5 bases). CDR1 and CDR2 (germline): KGHSH, LQKENI. This CDR3 region has 15 residues. V lost 1 base and J 2 bases, leaving 11 bases between the germline ends. The CDR3 nucleotides are TGTGCCAGCTCACCACTTCCAGGGCAACAAGAGACCCAGTACTTC. Its translation: CASSPLPGQQETQYF.

The chain combines TRBV27 with TRBJ1-4, with a possible D match to TRBD1 (5 bases). This CDR3 spans 13 amino acids. The V end was cut by 2 bases, the J end by 8 bases, with 9 bases between. Germline V lookup: CDR1 MNHEY, CDR2 SMNVEV (reference sequence). The CDR3 nucleotides are TGTGCCAGCAGTTTACTGCAGGGCGAAAAACTGTTTTTT. Encoded protein: CASSLLQGEKLFF.

The rearrangement links TRBV12-5 to TRBJ2-7; 10 positions agree with TRBD2. The CDR3 is made up of 15 amino acids. The germline V gene encodes CDR1 LGHNT and CDR2 FRNRAP. Trimming removed 1 base from V and 4 bases from J; junction bases left unmatched: 4. CDR3 region: CASGLASSGSYEQYF. The CDR3 region has the DNA TGTGCTAGTGGTTTGGCCTCTAGCGGGAGTTACGAGCAGTACTTC.

This sequence joins TRBV4-3 and TRBJ2-1, with TRBD2 matching 7 bases. The germline V gene has CDR1 LGHNA and CDR2 YSLEER. Germline trimming cut 6 bases from V and 1 base from J; bases unmatched to any gene: 9. This CDR3 comprises 16 residues. CDR3 in DNA: TGCGCCAGCAGTTTAGGAGCGGGACGGTCCTACAATGAGCAGTTCTTC. This sequence encodes CASSLGAGRSYNEQFF.

This chain links TRBV5-1 with TRBJ1-1, with TRBD1 matching 8 bases. Germline values: CDR1 SGHRS, CDR2 YFSETQ. This CDR3 is built from 17 residues. Unmatched junction bases numbered 15, after V lost 4 bases and J lost 4 bases. The CDR3 coding sequence is TGCGCCAGCAGCCCATTAGTAGGACAGGGTTCGAGCACTGAAGCTTTCTTT. Translated: CASSPLVGQGSSTEAFF. Full variable domain (rest looked up from reference TRBV5-1 and TRBJ1-1): KAGVTQTPRYLIKTRGQQVTLSCSPISGHRSVSWYQQTPGQGLQFLFEYFSETQRNKGNFPGRFSGRQFSNSRSEMNVSTLELGDSALYLCASSPLVGQGSSTEAFFGQGTRLTVV.

Turning to this clone: An end of the junction does not agree with germline; a read error may underlie this. The chain recombines TRBV5-1 with TRBJ2-5; 7 bases map to TRBD2. The V gene's germline CDR1 is SGHRS and CDR2 YFSETQ. The CDR3 is made up of 15 amino acids. The CDR3 loop is CASSLVGTIREAQYF. The CDR3 coding sequence is TGCGCCAGCAGCTTGGTTGGGACTATCCGAGAGGCCCAGTACTTC. The complete variable domain, with remaining parts taken from reference TRBV5-1 and TRBJ2-5, reads KAGVTQTPRYLIKTRGQQVTLSCSPISGHRSVSWYQQTPGQGLQFLFEYFSETQRNKGNFPGRFSGRQFSNSRSEMNVSTLELGDSALYLCASSLVGTIREAQYFGPGTRLLVL.

The chain links TRBV7-9 to TRBJ2-7; 9 bases line up with TRBD1. Germline-derived CDR1 and CDR2 are SEHNR and FQNEAQ (reference sequence). The CDR3 is 15 amino acids. V shed 6 bases, J shed 4 bases, and the junction held 10 bases outside the gene matches. The CDR3 region is CASSSHRDRVYEQYF. CDR3 DNA: TGTGCCAGCAGTTCCCACCGGGACAGGGTTTACGAGCAGTACTTC.

This chain joins TRBV18 and TRBJ2-4; TRBD2 matches at 11 bases. The V and J ends lost 0 bases and 9 bases, in that order; junction bases with no gene match: 10. CDR3 length: 17 amino acids. Germline-derived CDR1 and CDR2 are KGHSH and LQKENI. The CDR3 sequence is CASSPPILAGVRSIQYF. For the CDR3, the DNA is TGTGCCAGCTCACCACCGATACTAGCGGGAGTAAGGAGCATTCAGTACTTC.